Here is one T cell receptor beta chain with its context. Its antigen remains unidentified. TCR beta CDR3 region amplification was performed from RNA transcripts. The TCR CDR3 was amplified in a first-round RT-PCR using the HTBI primer set. One entry per CDR3 protein results from TCRdb running MiXCR on the multiplex PCR reads. The table lists about 640,000 distinct CDR3 sequences, roughly 20% of them singletons. Uncontrolled infection, other autoimmune disease, pregnancy or lactation barred patients from enrollment. This CDR3 region has 14 residues. Germline CDR1 reads SGHDT; CDR2 reads YYEEEE. V was pared by 4 bases and J by 5 bases, with 15 bases between. This specimen comes from a study of T cells in Graves' hyperthyroidism and ophthalmopathy. General observations from the study: Stable hyperthyroidism and ophthalmopathy were separated using 13 V-J signatures. The model's output predicted ophthalmopathy at a median of approximately 6.5 months prior to onset.

Sequencing was performed on blood. The chain employs TRBV5-6 and TRBJ2-5; possibly TRBD2 for D (6 bases). This receptor was obtained from a man aged 30 to 39 with Graves' ophthalmopathy. CDR3 in amino acids: CASSAGPAEETQYF. The DNA for the CDR3 is TGTGCCAGCAGCGCGGGACCGGCGGAGGAGACCCAGTACTTC.